The 8 T cell receptor beta chains below were found in one sample sequenced in a study of cytomegalovirus exposure and HLA in healthy donors. Researchers ran the PCR with 60 Vbeta and 13 Jbeta primers. The method was immunoSEQ multiplex PCR; TCRdb's version includes in-frame clones alone and lacks a portion of them. The sample gives 120,000 or so clones, 65% to 80% of which show up once; less than 3% is in the top ten. Sequenced material: PBMCs. These receptors were obtained from a woman aged 60 to 75 in good health and CMV-seropositive.

This clone turned up a few times. V usage is TRBV11-2 and J usage is TRBJ2-1; the match to TRBD2 covers 12 bases. Looked up from germline, CDR1 is SGHAT and CDR2 is FQNNGV. V dropped 4 bases and J dropped 7; count of bases not matched to a gene: 2. This CDR3 has 14 amino acids. The CDR3 DNA reads TGTGCCAGCAGCTCCGGGACTAGCGGGAATGAGCAGTTCTTC. Translation gives CASSSGTSGNEQFF.

This clone has just one count. The V gene is TRBV2, the J gene TRBJ1-4; tentative D call: TRBD1 (6 bases). Trimming removed 6 bases at V and 5 bases at J, with 10 bases between. The CDR3 extends over 13 amino acids. CDR1 is SNHLY, CDR2 FYNNEI, per germline. Written as DNA, the CDR3 is TGTGCCAGCAGCGGACAGTTGAATGAAAAACTGTTTTTT. It is translated as CASSGQLNEKLFF.

The chain joins TRBV13 to TRBJ2-3; tentative D call: TRBD2 (6 bases). CDR3 length: 15 residues. Germline-derived CDR1 and CDR2 are PRHDT and FYEKMQ (reference sequence). The ends were cut back, 5 bases at V and 5 bases at J, with 17 bases in the middle. The CDR3 coding sequence is TGTGCCAGCAGCCCCTTGGCCGGGAGAGGAGATACGCAGTATTTT. It translates to CASSPLAGRGDTQYF.

The J gene is TRBJ2-3, the V gene TRBV27, with 8 bases identical to TRBD2. Losses at the gene ends were 4 bases for V and 4 bases for J; bases not matched to a gene: 4. This CDR3 has 14 residues. Germline CDR1 and CDR2: MNHEY and SMNVEV (reference sequence). The CDR3 loop reads CASSYREGADTQYF. In DNA, the CDR3 is TGTGCCAGCAGTTACCGGGAGGGTGCAGATACGCAGTATTTT.

The chain joins TRBV2 to TRBJ2-5, with 15 positions matching TRBD2. CDR1 SNHLY and CDR2 FYNNEI come from the germline V gene. This CDR3 is 16 amino acids long. Germline trimming cut 4 bases from V and 5 bases from J; bases unmatched to any gene: 5. CDR3 sequence: CASSAGLAGGGETQYF. Written as DNA, the CDR3 is TGTGCCAGCAGTGCCGGACTAGCGGGAGGGGGTGAGACCCAGTACTTC.

The chain's CDR3 is CASSFILARHSGANVLTF. The CDR3 DNA sequence: TGTGCCAGCAGCTTCATACTAGCGAGACATTCTGGGGCCAACGTCCTGACTTTC. The V gene is TRBV11-2, the J gene TRBJ2-6; 7 bases align to TRBD2. Germline trimming cut 3 bases from V and 1 base from J; bases unmatched to any gene: 9. CDR1 is SGHAT, CDR2 FQNNGV, per germline. The CDR3 length is 18 residues.

A remark on this clone: Its ends do not fully match the called genes, so a read error is possible. This chain connects TRBV18 to TRBJ1-6; 10 bases align to TRBD1. Germline lookup yields CDR1 KGHSH and CDR2 LQKENI. The CDR3 has 15 residues. For the CDR3, the DNA is TGTGCCAGCTCATCACCGGGACAGGGGAATTCACCCCTCCACTTT. It specifies CASSSPGQGNSPLHF.

Concerning this clone itself: This CDR3 is also generated by other DNA sequences in the sample. V usage is TRBV27 and J usage is TRBJ2-5; a weak D match, TRBD1 (5 bases). Trimming removed 2 bases from V and 2 bases from J, with 9 bases in between. The germline V gene encodes CDR1 MNHEY and CDR2 SMNVEV (reference sequence). The CDR3 runs to 14 residues. The CDR3 DNA follows: TGTGCCAGCAGTTTAAGCAGGGTACAAGAGACCCAGTACTTC. It is translated as CASSLSRVQETQYF.